These T cell receptor beta chains were read from a single sample in a study of response to subunit inactivated influenza vaccine. One entry per CDR3 protein results from TCRdb running MiXCR on the RT-PCR reads. Found here are about 800,000 distinct CDR3 sequences, around 20% of them singletons; the top ten hold roughly 10%. The sequencing used PBMCs from blood, collected more than 4 days after vaccination. The receptors were sampled from a man between 50 and 59 years old who received an inactivated influenza vaccine. Both conserved end residues are part of each CDR3. The D gene is left open where the match is weak. Part of the rows lack a size; the others show once, few, many or a class for expanded clones.

d_call	v_call	clone_size	j_call	cdr3_aa	cdr3_nt
TRBD2	TRBV3-1	-	TRBJ2-7	CASSQVAGRGEQYF	TGTGCCAGCAGCCAAGTAGCGGGAAGGGGCGAGCAGTACTTC
-	TRBV21-1	-	TRBJ2-7	CASSKDGPLLQPYEQYF	TGTGCCAGCAGCAAAGACGGCCCCCTGCTACAACCCTACGAGCAGTACTTC
TRBD1	TRBV5-5	few	TRBJ1-2	CASSLAPGGDTNYGYTF	TGTGCCAGCAGCTTGGCACCAGGGGGTGATACTAACTATGGCTACACCTTC
TRBD2	TRBV28	few	TRBJ2-3	CASTAGGDTQYF	TGTGCCAGCACAGCGGGGGGAGATACGCAGTATTTT
-	TRBV7-2	few	TRBJ1-1	CASSFSGAEAFF	TGTGCCAGCAGCTTTTCGGGAGCTGAAGCTTTCTTT
-	TRBV15	-	TRBJ2-7	CATSRDKSYEQYF	TGTGCCACCAGCAGAGATAAAAGCTACGAGCAGTACTTC
-	TRBV18	many	TRBJ2-3	CASSPREADTQYF	TGTGCCAGCTCACCAAGGGAGGCAGATACGCAGTATTTT
-	TRBV20-1	-	TRBJ2-3	CSARLLGGVQYF	TGCAGTGCTCGACTCCTCGGAGGCGTGCAGTATTTT
-	TRBV15	many	TRBJ2-3	CATSYRTTDTQYF	TGTGCCACCTCGTACAGGACCACAGATACGCAGTATTTT
TRBD1	TRBV6-2/TRBV6-3	few	TRBJ2-7	CASSYARGLYEQYF	TGTGCCAGCAGTTACGCCAGGGGGCTCTACGAGCAGTACTTC
TRBD1	TRBV6-1	-	TRBJ1-2	CASSVSGQPGYTF	TGTGCCAGCAGTGTGTCGGGACAGCCGGGCTACACCTTC
-	TRBV10-3	few	TRBJ2-3	CAISDPGLGAADTQYF	TGTGCCATCAGTGACCCCGGCTTGGGGGCGGCAGATACGCAGTATTTT
-	TRBV20-1	-	TRBJ1-2	CSAPSGPSYGYTF	TGCAGTGCTCCCAGTGGGCCCAGCTATGGCTACACCTTC
-	TRBV12-3/TRBV12-4	-	TRBJ2-3	CASSITLGMDTQYF	TGTGCCAGCAGTATCACCCTCGGGATGGATACGCAGTATTTT
-	TRBV12-3/TRBV12-4	-	TRBJ1-2	CASSFSGFGYGYTF	TGTGCCAGCAGTTTTTCGGGGTTTGGCTATGGCTACACCTTC
TRBD1	TRBV7-8	-	TRBJ2-7	CASSPPGTGIGFSYEQYF	TGTGCCAGCAGCCCGCCCGGGACAGGTATTGGGTTCTCCTACGAGCAGTACTTC
-	TRBV5-1	few	TRBJ1-3	CASSLQDGLGGNTIYF	TGCGCCAGCAGCCTTCAGGACGGACTTGGGGGAAACACCATATATTTT
TRBD1	TRBV4-2	few	TRBJ1-2	CASSQVSTGGGYTF	TGTGCCAGCAGCCAAGTCTCGACAGGGGGTGGCTACACCTTC
TRBD1	TRBV24-1	many	TRBJ2-1	CATSDYRGWEQFF	TGTGCCACCAGTGATTACAGGGGTTGGGAGCAGTTCTTC
TRBD1	TRBV7-8	once	TRBJ2-1	CASSPTDRGRGEQFF	TGTGCCAGCAGCCCCACGGACAGGGGGCGAGGTGAGCAGTTCTTC
-	TRBV12-3/TRBV12-4	-	TRBJ2-5	CASSPWRGQETQYF	TGTGCCAGCAGTCCGTGGAGAGGCCAAGAGACCCAGTACTTC
-	TRBV5-5	many	TRBJ1-2	CASSLSEYGYTF	TGTGCCAGCAGCTTGAGCGAATATGGCTACACCTTC
-	TRBV4-2	few	TRBJ2-7	CASSHPEGRLVYEQYF	TGTGCCAGCAGCCACCCTGAAGGCAGGCTGGTCTACGAGCAGTACTTC
-	TRBV7-2	many	TRBJ2-5	CASSLGRAGETQYF	TGTGCCAGCAGCTTAGGGAGGGCCGGTGAGACCCAGTACTTC
-	TRBV20-1	few	TRBJ1-2	CSASHWTARNYGYTF	TGCAGTGCTAGTCACTGGACAGCGAGAAACTATGGCTACACCTTC
TRBD1	TRBV6-5	-	TRBJ2-7	CASRSGTGGNEQYF	TGTGCCAGCCGTTCCGGGACAGGGGGCAACGAGCAGTACTTC
TRBD1	TRBV18	-	TRBJ2-7	CASSRQGANEQYF	TGTGCCAGCTCACGACAGGGGGCGAACGAGCAGTACTTC
TRBD1	TRBV20-1	few	TRBJ2-7	CSARGGRGPYEQYF	TGCAGTGCTAGAGGGGGCAGGGGGCCATACGAGCAGTACTTC
TRBD2	TRBV20-1	-	TRBJ2-1	CSARDPSGGLYNEQFF	TGCAGTGCTAGGGACCCTAGCGGGGGCCTCTACAATGAGCAGTTCTTC
-	TRBV4-2	few	TRBJ2-7	CASSQDTGRSYEQYF	TGTGCCAGCAGCCAAGATACGGGGCGCTCCTACGAGCAGTACTTC
TRBD2	TRBV20-1	few	TRBJ2-7	CSTLAGAYEQYF	TGCAGTACACTAGCGGGAGCCTACGAGCAGTACTTC
TRBD2	TRBV12-3/TRBV12-4	-	TRBJ2-7	CASSIAIASGEQYF	TGTGCCAGCAGCATAGCTATCGCTAGCGGCGAGCAGTACTTC
-	TRBV20-1	-	TRBJ1-1	CSATPGQNTEAFF	TGCAGTGCTACCCCCGGACAGAACACTGAAGCTTTCTTT
-	TRBV12-3/TRBV12-4	many	TRBJ1-4	CASSWSNEKLFF	TGTGCCAGCAGTTGGTCTAATGAAAAACTGTTTTTT
-	TRBV27	-	TRBJ2-2	CASTPDRFTGELFF	TGTGCCAGCACCCCAGACAGATTCACCGGGGAGCTGTTTTTT
-	TRBV18	-	TRBJ1-6	CASSPGRDNSPLHF	TGTGCCAGCTCACCGGGACGGGATAATTCACCCCTCCACTTT
-	TRBV20-1	few	TRBJ2-2	CSARELGTAGELFF	TGCAGTGCTAGGGAACTAGGGACCGCCGGGGAGCTGTTTTTT
TRBD1	TRBV6-4	few	TRBJ1-2	CASSPRDRHYGYTF	TGTGCCAGCAGTCCCCGGGACAGGCACTATGGCTACACCTTC
TRBD1	TRBV5-4	few	TRBJ1-2	CASSSGTGGGYGYTF	TGTGCCAGCAGCTCGGGGACAGGGGGCGGCTATGGCTACACCTTC
-	TRBV29-1	few	TRBJ1-5	CSVEMNTLNQPQHF	TGCAGCGTTGAAATGAACACGCTAAATCAGCCCCAGCATTTT
-	TRBV6-2/TRBV6-3	-	TRBJ2-1	CAISYSASSFNEQFF	TGTGCCATCAGTTACTCGGCGTCTAGCTTCAATGAGCAGTTCTTC
TRBD1	TRBV7-9	few	TRBJ2-5	CASSLGQGWTQYF	TGTGCCAGCAGCTTAGGACAGGGTTGGACCCAGTACTTC
-	TRBV4-2	once	TRBJ2-5	CASSQGGPIQETQYF	TGTGCCAGCAGCCAAGGAGGACCCATCCAAGAGACCCAGTACTTC
-	TRBV4-2	-	TRBJ2-1	CASSQTGHNSYNEQFF	TGTGCCAGCAGCCAAACAGGGCACAACTCCTACAATGAGCAGTTCTTC
TRBD1	TRBV12-3/TRBV12-4	few	TRBJ2-7	CASSFVRGSYEQYF	TGTGCCAGCAGTTTCGTCAGGGGGAGTTACGAGCAGTACTTC
-	TRBV6-2/TRBV6-3	-	TRBJ2-6	CASSYSTDRNSGANVLTF	TGTGCCAGCAGTTACTCGACCGACAGGAACTCTGGGGCCAACGTCCTGACTTTC
TRBD1	TRBV29-1	many	TRBJ2-6	CSVKDRAGANVLTF	TGCAGCGTTAAAGACAGGGCTGGGGCCAACGTCCTGACTTTC
-	TRBV18	-	TRBJ1-1	CASSPWRPEAFF	TGTGCCAGCTCACCATGGAGGCCTGAAGCTTTCTTT
TRBD2	TRBV2	once	TRBJ2-1	CASRVSGVANEQFF	TGTGCCAGCAGAGTTAGCGGGGTGGCCAATGAGCAGTTCTTC
-	TRBV20-1	-	TRBJ1-1	CSARDRRVNTEAFF	TGCAGTGCTAGAGATCGCCGGGTGAACACTGAAGCTTTCTTT